This T cell receptor beta chain was captured in a study of blood T cell repertoires in COVID-19. CDR3 length equals 16 residues. Germline CDR1 GTSNPN, CDR2 SVGIG (reference sequence). V dropped 3 bases and J dropped 0; count of bases not matched to a gene: 7. TCRdb's table, derived via immunoSEQ multiplex PCR, lists solely in-frame clones and lacks some. Found here are around 500,000 clones, 75% to 90% of them singletons; the top ten hold roughly 3.2%. Sample: peripheral blood. The V gene is TRBV30, the J gene TRBJ2-1; 8 bases are shared with TRBD2. This TCR was recovered from a human donor in a cohort sampled during active COVID-19. The CDR3: CAWRSLSGSSYNEQFF. The CDR3 coding sequence is TGTGCCTGGAGGTCTCTGAGCGGGAGCTCCTACAATGAGCAGTTCTTC.